One sample yielded the 18 T cell receptor beta chains listed below, sequenced in a study of blood T cell repertoires in COVID-19. Profiling relied on immunoSEQ multiplex PCR, and the TCRdb table lists in-frame clones only, not all of them. The table has approximately 250,000 clones, around 89% seen once. The sequenced sample consisted of PBMCs or T cells enriched from blood (not recorded which). The receptors stem from an older woman in a cohort exposed to, infected with or recovered from COVID-19 (not recorded which).

This clone was recorded only once. V is TRBV11-2 and J is TRBJ1-2; no definite D call. V shed 5 bases and J shed 7 bases, with 17 bases lying between them. This CDR3 is 14 amino acids long. CDR1 is SGHAT and CDR2 is FQNNGV in the germline V gene. CDR3 sequence (DNA): TGTGCCAGCAGCCGACTCCCCCCACGGGGTGGCTACACCTTC. Its translation: CASSRLPPRGGYTF.

The CDR3 spells CASRQSSNQPQHF. CDR3 bases: TGTGCCAGCAGGCAGTCTAGCAATCAGCCCCAGCATTTT. The V gene is TRBV6-5, the J gene TRBJ1-5; D gene ambiguous. The CDR3 contains 13 residues. Trimming removed 6 bases at V and 0 bases at J, with 6 bases between. Looked up from germline, CDR1 is MNHEY and CDR2 is SVGAGI.

The chain employs TRBV11-2 and TRBJ2-1, with D possibly TRBD2 on 6 matching bases. V dropped 1 base and J dropped 4 bases, with 8 bases sitting between them. This CDR3 has 14 residues. Per germline, CDR1 SGHAT and CDR2 FQNNGV. The CDR3 sequence: CASSLGDSYNEQFF. The CDR3 region has the DNA TGTGCCAGCAGCTTAGGGGACTCGTACAATGAGCAGTTCTTC.

The chain carries TRBV7-3 and TRBJ1-1; D may be TRBD1 (6 bases). V was clipped by 5 bases and J by 7 bases, with 17 bases between them. Germline V gene sequence: CDR1 SGHTA, CDR2 FQGTGA. CDR3 length: 14 residues. CDR3: CASSLLGGRGEAFF. The CDR3 DNA sequence: TGTGCCAGCAGCCTCCTAGGGGGACGTGGTGAAGCTTTCTTT.

CDR3 amino acids: CAVRDSNQPQHF. The CDR3 DNA sequence: TGTGCCGTCCGGGACAGTAATCAGCCCCAGCATTTT. This chain connects TRBV10-3 to TRBJ1-5; TRBD1 aligns across 7 bases. The CDR3 sequence is 12 residues long. V dropped 11 bases and J dropped 4; count of bases not matched to a gene: 5. The V gene's germline CDR1 is ENHRY and CDR2 SYGVKD.

A single count supports this clone. The J gene is TRBJ2-7, the V gene TRBV28; D call uncertain. The CDR3 has 13 residues. From germline, CDR1 is MDHEN and CDR2 SYDVKM. V was pared by 3 bases and J by 3 bases, with 9 bases between. The CDR3 sequence: CASSLTALYEQYF. As DNA, the CDR3 is TGTGCCAGCAGTTTGACTGCCCTCTACGAGCAGTACTTC. The entire variable domain, with the rest obtained from reference TRBV28 and TRBJ2-7, is as follows: DVKVTQSSRYLVKRTGEKVFLECVQDMDHENMFWYRQDPGLGLRLIYFSYDVKMKEKGDIPEGYSVSREKKERFSLILESASTNQTSMYLCASSLTALYEQYFGPGTRLTVT.

The rearrangement joins TRBV6-5 to TRBJ2-1; weak D call: TRBD2 (5 bases). Per germline, CDR1 MNHEY and CDR2 SVGAGI. Trimming took off 0 bases at V and 1 base at J, with 7 bases between the two ends. The CDR3 is made up of 15 amino acids. Here the CDR3 DNA reads TGTGCCAGCAGTTACTCCCTAGCTTCCTACAATGAGCAGTTCTTC. This gives the protein CASSYSLASYNEQFF.

This chain connects TRBV4-3 to TRBJ2-7; D may be TRBD1 (6 bases). The CDR3 consists of 17 residues. V was pared by 4 bases and J by 0 bases, with 19 bases between. CDR1 and CDR2 from the germline V gene are LGHNA and YSLEER. This chain's CDR3 is CASSPTKTGPSSYEQYF. Here the CDR3 DNA reads TGCGCCAGCAGCCCAACTAAGACAGGCCCTAGCTCCTACGAGCAGTACTTC.

J is TRBJ2-7 and V is TRBV10-3; no definite D call. The CDR3 extends over 16 amino acids. Germline V lookup: CDR1 ENHRY, CDR2 SYGVKD. Trimming pared 0 bases from V and 0 bases from J, leaving 12 bases between. CDR3: CAISESAATSSYEQYF. CDR3 nucleotides: TGTGCCATCAGTGAGTCGGCAGCGACGAGCTCCTACGAGCAGTACTTC.

V usage is TRBV21-1 and J usage is TRBJ1-6; the table's D gene call, TRBD1, was not cross checked with the DNA. TRBV21-1 is reported as a pseudogene. This CDR3 region has 16 residues. The chain's CDR3 is CASSKVLGPYNSPLHF. The CDR3 DNA sequence: TGTGCCAGCAGCAAAGTCCTGGGGCCGTATAATTCACCCCTCCACTTT.

The chain has TRBV3-1 (or the pseudogene TRBV3-2) and TRBJ2-1, with D possibly TRBD2 on 6 matching bases. This CDR3 spans 15 amino acids. V was pared by 6 bases and J by 4 bases, with 16 bases between. Germline V lookup: CDR1 LGHDT, CDR2 YNNKEL (reference sequence). Here the CDR3 reads CASRSEGVRYNEQFF. The CDR3 region has the DNA TGTGCCAGCAGATCGGAGGGTGTGAGGTACAATGAGCAGTTCTTC.

J is TRBJ2-7 and V is TRBV10-3; D not certain. CDR1 ENHRY and CDR2 SYGVKD come from the germline V gene. Between the trimmed V and J ends, which lost 4 bases and 6 bases, there was a span of 7 bases. The CDR3 has 11 amino acids. The CDR3 spells CAISAGREQYF. CDR3 coding DNA: TGTGCCATCAGTGCAGGTCGCGAGCAGTACTTC.

The chain couples TRBV21-1 to TRBJ1-1. TRBV21-1 is marked as a pseudogene. The CDR3 is 15 amino acids. The CDR3, as DNA: TGTGCCAGCAGCAAAATACCCCCCGGGGGCACTGAAGCTTTCTTT. This sequence encodes CASSKIPPGGTEAFF.

V and J are TRBV5-4 and TRBJ2-1; TRBD1 matches 11 bases. Germline trimming cut 4 bases from V and 7 bases from J; bases unmatched to any gene: 10. This CDR3 has 16 amino acids. The germline gives CDR1 SGHNT, CDR2 YYREEE (reference sequence). In nucleotides, the CDR3 is TGTGCCAGCAGCACGTCGAGAGGACAGGGGGCAAATGAGCAGTTCTTC. Its translation: CASSTSRGQGANEQFF.

This clone was detected only once. V and J are TRBV9 and TRBJ2-3; TRBD1 agrees at 7 bases. J lost 5 bases, V lost 3 bases, and 3 bases had no gene match. The CDR3 contains 13 residues. In germline, CDR1 is SGDLS, CDR2 YYNGEE. The CDR3 DNA reads TGTGCCAGCAGCGCCAACAGGGGAGATACGCAGTATTTT. It specifies CASSANRGDTQYF.

This clone occurred once. This chain uses TRBV11-2 with TRBJ1-5; no firm D call. CDR1 SGHAT and CDR2 FQNNGV come from the germline V gene. This CDR3 has 16 residues. V lost 0 bases and J lost 9, with 18 bases in between. The CDR3 DNA reads TGTGCCAGCAGCTTAGATCCGGCCAGCCGAGGGTGGCCCCAGCATTTT. This codes for CASSLDPASRGWPQHF.

V is TRBV15 and J is TRBJ1-5; 7 nucleotides match TRBD1. V dropped 0 bases and J dropped 2; count of bases not matched to a gene: 7. Germline V gene data show CDR1 as LNHNV and CDR2 as YYDKDF (reference sequence). The CDR3 totals 17 residues. In DNA form, the CDR3 reads TGTGCCACCAGCAGAGATGTAGGGACAGAACGCAATCAGCCCCAGCATTTT. Translating it yields CATSRDVGTERNQPQHF.

A word on this clone: One junction end does not reproduce the germline sequence, and a read error may be involved. The chain carries TRBV7-7 and TRBJ2-7; 9 bases match TRBD1. This CDR3 spans 15 amino acids. Germline CDR1 is SSHAT and CDR2 is FNYEAQ (reference sequence). The CDR3 region is CASSQGQGSSYEQYF. The CDR3 DNA reads as TGTGCTAGCAGCCAAGGACAGGGGAGCTCCTACGAGCAGTACTTC.